This T cell receptor beta chain was observed in a study of T cells expressing NK-cell markers (dated by TCRdb to about 2020). Concerning the study at large: In sorted CD3+CD56+NKG2C+, CD3+CD56+NKG2C- and CD3+CD56-NKG2C+ T-cell subsets from several donors, TCR beta-chain repertoires were profiled. Among the eight sequenced donors, only one was HCMV-seronegative, while the other seven were HCMV-seropositive. The eight sequenced donors were randomly selected healthy volunteers, three men and five women. The libraries were sequenced on Illumina HiSeq 2000/2500, MiSeq or NextSeq, producing 2 x 150 bp reads. Overall study results and their limits: In six donors, the dominant CD3+CD56+NKG2C+ clonotypes ranked among the top 10 CD8+ clonotypes, making up 1.0-7.0% of CD8+ T cells. Whether the expanded NKG2C-expressing T cell clones were specific for HCMV antigens was left unclear. Those dominant clonotypes were again the most abundant among CD3+CD56-NKG2C+ cells in a few donors, at about 28.3-60.1%.

A commercial ELISA kit detecting HCMV-specific IgG in serum was used to determine HCMV serostatus. Peripheral blood mononuclear cells were isolated from blood by Ficoll density gradient centrifugation. The CDR3 has 12 amino acids, counting the end cysteine and phenylalanine. No DNA sequence is on record. The germline V gene (reference sequence) yields PRHDT for CDR1 and FYEKMQ for CDR2. The sequencing machine was an Illumina HiSeq 2000. TCR beta cDNA libraries were prepared using 5'RACE template switching, which introduced a universal primer site and unique molecular identifiers. cDNA synthesis was primed from the TCR beta constant segment and was followed by two successive PCR amplification steps. In the authors' own workflow: MIGEC was used to demultiplex reads and group reads by UMI, and MiTCR was used to assemble and quantify clonotypes. To exclude erroneous sequences, only TCR cDNA sequences supported by at least two reads were retained. The tcR package was used for downstream repertoire analysis, with clonotypes matched between fractions based on CDR3 nucleotide sequence plus V segment. VDJmatch was used to annotate antigen specificity against VDJdb, with one amino acid substitution in CDR3 permitted. TCRdb reprocessed the raw reads; every CDR3 protein sequence is a single record, and DNA is not supplied. These V and J calls derive from TCRdb rather than the authors' analysis. The sample's table covers roughly 420,000 distinct CDR3 sequences. About 7.1% of the sample is held by the ten biggest clonotypes.

To note about this clonotype: The target of this receptor is not known.

This sequence was found in a woman between 18 and 69 years old in good health. Sequencing was done on a sample of blood T cells: a sorted CD56 or NKG2C T cell subset, CD4+ or CD8+ T cells, or bulk PBMC T cells (not recorded which). The V and J segments used are TRBV13 and TRBJ2-1; absent DNA, TCRdb's TRBD1 call cannot be checked. The CDR3 loop reads CASSSGPQGQFF.